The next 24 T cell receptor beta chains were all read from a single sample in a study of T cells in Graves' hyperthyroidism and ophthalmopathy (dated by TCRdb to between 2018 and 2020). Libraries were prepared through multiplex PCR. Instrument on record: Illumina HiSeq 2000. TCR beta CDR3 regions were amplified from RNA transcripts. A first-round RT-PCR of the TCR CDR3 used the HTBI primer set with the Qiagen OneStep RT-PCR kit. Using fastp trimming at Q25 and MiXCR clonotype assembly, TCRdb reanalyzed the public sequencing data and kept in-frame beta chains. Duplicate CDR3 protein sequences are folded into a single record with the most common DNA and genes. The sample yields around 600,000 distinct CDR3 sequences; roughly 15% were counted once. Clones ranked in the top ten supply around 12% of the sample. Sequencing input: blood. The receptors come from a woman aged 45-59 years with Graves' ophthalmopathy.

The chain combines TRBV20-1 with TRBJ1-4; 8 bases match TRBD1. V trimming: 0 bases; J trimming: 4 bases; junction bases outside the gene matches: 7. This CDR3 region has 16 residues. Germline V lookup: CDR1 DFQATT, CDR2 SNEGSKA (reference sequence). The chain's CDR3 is CSARDPATGDNEKLFF. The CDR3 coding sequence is TGCAGTGCTAGAGATCCCGCGACAGGGGATAATGAAAAACTGTTTTTT.

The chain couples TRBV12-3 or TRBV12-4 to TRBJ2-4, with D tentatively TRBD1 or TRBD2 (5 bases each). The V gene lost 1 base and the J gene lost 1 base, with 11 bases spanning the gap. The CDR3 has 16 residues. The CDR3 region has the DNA TGTGCCAGCAGTTTAGGGGGGACCGGGGCCAAAAACATTCAGTACTTC. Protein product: CASSLGGTGAKNIQYF.

CDR3 in amino acids: CASSRVGYTF. CDR3 nucleotide sequence: TGTGCCAGCAGTAGGGTTGGCTACACCTTC. J is TRBJ1-2 and V is TRBV6-2 or TRBV6-3; no reliable D call. Looked up from germline, CDR1 is MNHEY and CDR2 is SVGEGT. The CDR3 is made up of 10 amino acids. V was pared by 5 bases and J by 7 bases, with 5 bases between.

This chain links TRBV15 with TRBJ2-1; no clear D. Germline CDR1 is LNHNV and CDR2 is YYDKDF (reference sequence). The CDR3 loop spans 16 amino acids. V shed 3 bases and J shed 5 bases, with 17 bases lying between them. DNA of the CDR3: TGTGCCACCAGCAGTGTATTCGGAGATATAAACAATGAGCAGTTCTTC. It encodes CATSSVFGDINNEQFF.

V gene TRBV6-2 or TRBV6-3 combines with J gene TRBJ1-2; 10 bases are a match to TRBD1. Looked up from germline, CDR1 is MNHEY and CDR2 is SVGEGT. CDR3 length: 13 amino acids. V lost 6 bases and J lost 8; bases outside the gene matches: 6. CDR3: CASSDRGLFGYTF. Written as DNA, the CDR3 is TGTGCCAGCAGCGACAGGGGGCTTTTCGGCTACACCTTC.

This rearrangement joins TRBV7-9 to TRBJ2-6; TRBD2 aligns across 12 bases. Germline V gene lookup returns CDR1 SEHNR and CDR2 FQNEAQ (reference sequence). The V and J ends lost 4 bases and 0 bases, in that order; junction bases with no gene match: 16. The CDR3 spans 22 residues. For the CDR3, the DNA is TGTGCCAGCAGCTATCACAGTGGGAGACTAGCGGGAGAGCCCTCTGGGGCCAACGTCCTGACTTTC. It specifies CASSYHSGRLAGEPSGANVLTF.

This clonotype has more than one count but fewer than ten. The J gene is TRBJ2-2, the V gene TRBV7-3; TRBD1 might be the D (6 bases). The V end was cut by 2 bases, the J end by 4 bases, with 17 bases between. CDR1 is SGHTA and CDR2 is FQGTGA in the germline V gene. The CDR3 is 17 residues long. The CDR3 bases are TGTGCCAGCAGCTTATTGGCGTTTGGACAGACCACCGGGGAGCTGTTTTTT. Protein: CASSLLAFGQTTGELFF.

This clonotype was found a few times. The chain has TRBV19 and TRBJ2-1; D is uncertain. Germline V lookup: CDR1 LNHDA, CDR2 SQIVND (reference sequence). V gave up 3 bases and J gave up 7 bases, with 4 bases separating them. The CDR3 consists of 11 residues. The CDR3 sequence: CASSIANEQFF. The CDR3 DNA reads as TGTGCCAGTAGTATTGCGAATGAGCAGTTCTTC.

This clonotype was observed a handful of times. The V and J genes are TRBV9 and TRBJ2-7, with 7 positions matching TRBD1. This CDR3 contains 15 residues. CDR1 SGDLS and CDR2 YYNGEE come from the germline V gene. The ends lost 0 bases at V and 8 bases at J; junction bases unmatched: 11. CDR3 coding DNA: TGTGCCAGCAGCGTAGGGACAGGCGGCCAGTCAAAGCAGTACTTC. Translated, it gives CASSVGTGGQSKQYF. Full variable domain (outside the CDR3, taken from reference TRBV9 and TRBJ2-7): DSGVTQTPKHLITATGQRVTLRCSPRSGDLSVYWYQQSLDQGLQFLIQYYNGEERAKGNILERFSAQQFPDLHSELNLSSLELGDSALYFCASSVGTGGQSKQYFGPGTRLTVT.

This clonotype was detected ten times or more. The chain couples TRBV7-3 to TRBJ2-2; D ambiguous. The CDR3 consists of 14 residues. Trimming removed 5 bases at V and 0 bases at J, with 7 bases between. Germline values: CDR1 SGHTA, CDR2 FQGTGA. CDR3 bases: TGTGCCAGCAGCGAGACAACGAACACCGGGGAGCTGTTTTTT. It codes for CASSETTNTGELFF.

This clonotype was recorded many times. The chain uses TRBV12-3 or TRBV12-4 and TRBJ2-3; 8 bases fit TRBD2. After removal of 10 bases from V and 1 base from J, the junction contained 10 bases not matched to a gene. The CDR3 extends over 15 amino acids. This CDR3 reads CATHLRGRRTDTQYF. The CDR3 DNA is TGTGCCACCCACTTGCGCGGGAGGCGCACAGATACGCAGTATTTT.

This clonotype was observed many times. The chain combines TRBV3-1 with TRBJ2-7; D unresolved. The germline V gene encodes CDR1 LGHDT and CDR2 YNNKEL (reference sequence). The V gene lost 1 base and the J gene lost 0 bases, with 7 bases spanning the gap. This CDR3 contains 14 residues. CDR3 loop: CASSQGLSSYEQYF. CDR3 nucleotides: TGTGCCAGCAGCCAAGGGCTCAGCTCCTACGAGCAGTACTTC.

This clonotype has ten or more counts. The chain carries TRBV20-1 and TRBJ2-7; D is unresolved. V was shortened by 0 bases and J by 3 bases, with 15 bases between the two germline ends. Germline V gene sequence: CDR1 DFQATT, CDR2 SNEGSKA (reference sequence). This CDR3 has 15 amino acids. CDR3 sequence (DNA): TGCAGTGCTAGAGATTTAGGGCTGGGGAACTACGAGCAGTACTTC. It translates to CSARDLGLGNYEQYF.

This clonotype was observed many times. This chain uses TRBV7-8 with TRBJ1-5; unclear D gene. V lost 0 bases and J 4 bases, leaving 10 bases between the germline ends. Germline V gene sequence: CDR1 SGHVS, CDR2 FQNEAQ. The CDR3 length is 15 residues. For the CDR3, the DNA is TGTGCCAGCAGCTTAGCAGGGAATCGGAATCAGCCCCAGCATTTT. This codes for CASSLAGNRNQPQHF.

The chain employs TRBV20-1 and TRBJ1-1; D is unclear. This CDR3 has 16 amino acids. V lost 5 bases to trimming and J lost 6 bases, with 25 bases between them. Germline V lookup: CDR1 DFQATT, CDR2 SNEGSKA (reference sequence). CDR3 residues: CSAPLISQLYNSEAFF. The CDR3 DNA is TGCAGTGCTCCACTGATCTCCCAACTCTATAATTCTGAAGCTTTCTTT.

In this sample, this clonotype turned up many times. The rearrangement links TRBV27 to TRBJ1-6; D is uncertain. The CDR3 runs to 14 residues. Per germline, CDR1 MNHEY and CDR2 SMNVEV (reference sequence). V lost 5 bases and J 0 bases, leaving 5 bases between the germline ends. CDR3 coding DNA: TGTGCCAGCAGTGAGGACTCCTATAATTCACCCCTCCACTTT. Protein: CASSEDSYNSPLHF.

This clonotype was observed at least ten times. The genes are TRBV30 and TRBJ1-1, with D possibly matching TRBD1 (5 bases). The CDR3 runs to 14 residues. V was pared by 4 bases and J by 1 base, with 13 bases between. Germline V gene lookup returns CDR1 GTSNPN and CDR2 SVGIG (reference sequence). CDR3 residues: CAWKQGLGNTEAFF. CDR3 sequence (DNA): TGTGCCTGGAAGCAGGGATTGGGGAACACTGAAGCTTTCTTT. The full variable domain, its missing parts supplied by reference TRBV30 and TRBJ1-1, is SQTIHQWPATLVQPVGSPLSLECTVEGTSNPNLYWYRQAAGRGLQLLFYSVGIGQISSEVPQNLSASRPQDRQFILSSKKLLLSDSGFYLCAWKQGLGNTEAFFGQGTRLTVV.

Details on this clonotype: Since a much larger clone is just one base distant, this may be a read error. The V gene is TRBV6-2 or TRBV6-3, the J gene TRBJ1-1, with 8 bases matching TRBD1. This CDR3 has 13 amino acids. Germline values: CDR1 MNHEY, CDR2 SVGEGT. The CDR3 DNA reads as TGTGCCGGCAGGACAGGGTACGTCGGTGAAGCTTTCTTT. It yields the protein CAGRTGYVGEAFF.

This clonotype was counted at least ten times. The CDR3 bases are TGTGCCAGCAGTCGCAGGACAGGGGGCAGACTCCTCGGCGAGCAGTACTTC. Protein sequence: CASSRRTGGRLLGEQYF. The chain recombines TRBV6-1 with TRBJ2-7; TRBD1 aligns across 11 bases. V trimming: 5 bases; J trimming: 6 bases; junction bases outside the gene matches: 15. CDR1 MNHNS and CDR2 SASEGT come from the germline V gene. The CDR3 length is 17 residues.

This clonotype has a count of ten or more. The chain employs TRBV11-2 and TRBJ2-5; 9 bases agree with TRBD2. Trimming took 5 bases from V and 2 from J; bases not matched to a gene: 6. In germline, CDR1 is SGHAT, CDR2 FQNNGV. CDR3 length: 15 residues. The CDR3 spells CASSLSGSGQETQYF. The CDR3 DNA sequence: TGTGCCAGCAGCCTTAGCGGGAGTGGGCAAGAGACCCAGTACTTC.

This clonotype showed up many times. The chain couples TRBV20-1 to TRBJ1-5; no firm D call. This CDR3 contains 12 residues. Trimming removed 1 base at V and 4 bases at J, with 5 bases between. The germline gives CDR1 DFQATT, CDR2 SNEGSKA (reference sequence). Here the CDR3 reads CSARAENQPQHF. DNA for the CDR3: TGCAGTGCTAGAGCAGAAAATCAGCCCCAGCATTTT.

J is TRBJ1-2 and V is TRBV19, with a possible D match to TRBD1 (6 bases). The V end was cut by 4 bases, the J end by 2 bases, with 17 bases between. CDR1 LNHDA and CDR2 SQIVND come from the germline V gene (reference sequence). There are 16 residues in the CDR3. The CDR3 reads CASSNRPGQRNYGYTF. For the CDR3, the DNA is TGTGCCAGTAGTAACCGCCCCGGACAGCGGAACTATGGCTACACCTTC. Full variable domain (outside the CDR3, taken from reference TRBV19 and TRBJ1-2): DGGITQSPKYLFRKEGQNVTLSCEQNLNHDAMYWYRQDPGQGLRLIYYSQIVNDFQKGDIAEGYSVSREKKESFPLTVTSAQKNPTAFYLCASSNRPGQRNYGYTFGSGTRLTVV.

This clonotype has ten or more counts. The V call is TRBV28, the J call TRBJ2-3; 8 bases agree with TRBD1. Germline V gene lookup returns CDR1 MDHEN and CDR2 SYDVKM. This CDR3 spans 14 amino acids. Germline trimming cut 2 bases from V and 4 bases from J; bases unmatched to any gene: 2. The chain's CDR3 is CASSLGQGSDTQYF. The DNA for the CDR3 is TGTGCCAGCAGTTTAGGACAGGGATCAGATACGCAGTATTTT.

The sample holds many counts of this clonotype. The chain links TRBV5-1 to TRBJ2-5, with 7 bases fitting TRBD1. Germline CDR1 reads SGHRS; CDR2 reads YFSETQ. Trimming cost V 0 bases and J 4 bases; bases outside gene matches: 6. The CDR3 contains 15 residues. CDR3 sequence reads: CASSLGQGPRETQYF. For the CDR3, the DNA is TGCGCCAGCAGCTTGGGACAGGGCCCCCGAGAGACCCAGTACTTC.